A selection of T cell receptor beta chains follows, all from one sample in a study of blood T cells in healthy people across ages. MiXCR was run by TCRdb on the 5' RACE reads, yielding one entry per CDR3 protein. Among 1.5 million to 2 million distinct CDR3 sequences, around 35% were seen once, and the ten largest hold about 11%. The specimen sequenced was blood. The source of these receptors is a young woman in good health. Both conserved end residues are part of each CDR3. Each record gives: V gene, clone size, J gene, D gene, CDR3 protein, CDR3 DNA. A D gene is named only where the DNA matches it firmly. Some rows have no size entry. The others give once, few or many, or a class for an expanded clone.

V gene: TRBV4-2
clone size: NA
J gene: TRBJ1-2
D gene: TRBD1
CDR3 protein: CASSQPPGQGATRGGYTF
CDR3 DNA: TGTGCCAGCAGCCAACCGCCGGGACAGGGGGCCACCAGGGGTGGCTACACCTTC

V gene: TRBV7-2
clone size: few
J gene: TRBJ2-7
D gene: TRBD1
CDR3 protein: CASSPREGAPPYEQYF
CDR3 DNA: TGTGCCAGCAGCCCGCGAGAGGGGGCGCCCCCCTACGAGCAGTACTTC

V gene: TRBV27
clone size: NA
J gene: TRBJ2-5
D gene: TRBD2
CDR3 protein: CASASGRKDRETQYF
CDR3 DNA: TGTGCCAGCGCTAGCGGGAGAAAAGATAGAGAGACCCAGTACTTC

V gene: TRBV4-1
clone size: NA
J gene: TRBJ1-1
D gene: NA
CDR3 protein: CASSQGVVERGDTEAFF
CDR3 DNA: TGCGCCAGCAGCCAAGGGGTGGTTGAGCGGGGCGACACTGAAGCTTTCTTT

V gene: TRBV5-1
clone size: once
J gene: TRBJ1-2
D gene: NA
CDR3 protein: CASSSEGQSGYTF
CDR3 DNA: TGCGCCAGCAGCTCGGAAGGACAGAGTGGCTACACCTTC

V gene: TRBV29-1
clone size: many
J gene: TRBJ2-7
D gene: NA
CDR3 protein: CSVEVQGPNEQYF
CDR3 DNA: TGCAGCGTTGAGGTGCAGGGTCCCAACGAGCAGTACTTC

V gene: TRBV30
clone size: NA
J gene: TRBJ2-7
D gene: TRBD1
CDR3 protein: CAWSPPGTGARLGHEQYF
CDR3 DNA: TGTGCCTGGAGTCCCCCGGGGACAGGGGCTCGTCTCGGTCACGAGCAGTACTTC

V gene: TRBV20-1
clone size: NA
J gene: TRBJ2-7
D gene: TRBD2
CDR3 protein: CSARAGLAELKYEQYF
CDR3 DNA: TGCAGTGCTAGAGCGGGACTAGCGGAGTTGAAGTACGAGCAGTACTTC

V gene: TRBV7-8
clone size: many
J gene: TRBJ1-1
D gene: NA
CDR3 protein: CASSSPLNTEAFF
CDR3 DNA: TGTGCCAGCAGCTCTCCCTTGAACACTGAAGCTTTCTTT

V gene: TRBV9
clone size: many
J gene: TRBJ2-7
D gene: NA
CDR3 protein: CASSVNTGWTYEQYF
CDR3 DNA: TGTGCCAGCAGCGTAAACACGGGGTGGACCTACGAGCAGTACTTC

V gene: TRBV6-1
clone size: NA
J gene: TRBJ1-1
D gene: NA
CDR3 protein: CASSSRENTEAFF
CDR3 DNA: TGTGCCAGCAGTTCCCGGGAGAACACTGAAGCTTTCTTT

V gene: TRBV20-1
clone size: NA
J gene: TRBJ2-7
D gene: NA
CDR3 protein: CSARRPGDYEQYF
CDR3 DNA: TGCAGTGCTAGACGACCGGGAGACTACGAGCAGTACTTC

V gene: TRBV5-4
clone size: NA
J gene: TRBJ2-1
D gene: TRBD2
CDR3 protein: CASSYPRLAGYNEQFF
CDR3 DNA: TGTGCCAGCAGCTACCCTAGACTAGCGGGGTACAATGAGCAGTTCTTC

V gene: TRBV20-1
clone size: few
J gene: TRBJ2-5
D gene: NA
CDR3 protein: CSAKDYPAETQYF
CDR3 DNA: TGCAGTGCTAAGGACTACCCGGCAGAGACCCAGTACTTC

V gene: TRBV5-1
clone size: NA
J gene: TRBJ2-7
D gene: TRBD2
CDR3 protein: CANSLTLGLAGESGEQYF
CDR3 DNA: TGCGCCAACAGCCTCACCTTGGGGTTAGCGGGAGAAAGCGGCGAGCAGTACTTC

V gene: TRBV20-1
clone size: NA
J gene: TRBJ2-1
D gene: TRBD1
CDR3 protein: CSGKTGTGYYNEQFF
CDR3 DNA: TGCAGTGGTAAGACCGGGACAGGGTACTACAATGAGCAGTTCTTC

V gene: TRBV4-2
clone size: many
J gene: TRBJ2-5
D gene: NA
CDR3 protein: CASSQELGKETQYF
CDR3 DNA: TGTGCCAGCAGCCAAGAATTAGGGAAAGAGACCCAGTACTTC

V gene: TRBV15
clone size: once
J gene: TRBJ1-1
D gene: NA
CDR3 protein: CATSRGLELDTEAFF
CDR3 DNA: TGTGCCACCAGCAGAGGACTTGAGTTGGACACTGAAGCTTTCTTT

V gene: TRBV2
clone size: NA
J gene: TRBJ2-5
D gene: NA
CDR3 protein: CASSEAMKPGETQYF
CDR3 DNA: TGTGCCAGCAGTGAAGCGATGAAGCCCGGCGAGACCCAGTACTTC

V gene: TRBV4-1
clone size: many
J gene: TRBJ2-7
D gene: TRBD2
CDR3 protein: CASSQVRLAGSEQYF
CDR3 DNA: TGCGCCAGCAGCCAAGTACGACTAGCGGGAAGCGAGCAGTACTTC

V gene: TRBV20-1
clone size: NA
J gene: TRBJ2-1
D gene: TRBD2
CDR3 protein: CSARVAGVRNEQFF
CDR3 DNA: TGCAGTGCTAGAGTAGCGGGGGTTCGCAATGAGCAGTTCTTC

V gene: TRBV12-3/TRBV12-4
clone size: NA
J gene: TRBJ1-5
D gene: NA
CDR3 protein: CASSLELASNQPQHF
CDR3 DNA: TGTGCCAGCAGTCTAGAGCTGGCAAGCAATCAGCCCCAGCATTTT

V gene: TRBV6-9
clone size: NA
J gene: TRBJ1-1
D gene: NA
CDR3 protein: CASSYQQGLPEAFF
CDR3 DNA: TGTGCCAGCAGTTATCAACAGGGATTACCTGAAGCTTTCTTT

V gene: TRBV20-1
clone size: NA
J gene: TRBJ2-1
D gene: TRBD2
CDR3 protein: CSAVGLAGGNYYNEQFF
CDR3 DNA: TGCAGTGCAGTAGGGCTAGCGGGGGGTAACTACTACAATGAGCAGTTCTTC

V gene: TRBV4-1
clone size: few
J gene: TRBJ2-3
D gene: NA
CDR3 protein: CASSPRVLKSTDTQYF
CDR3 DNA: TGCGCCAGCAGCCCCAGAGTTTTGAAGTCCACAGATACGCAGTATTTT

V gene: TRBV20-1
clone size: NA
J gene: TRBJ1-2
D gene: NA
CDR3 protein: CSATGAGPNYGYTF
CDR3 DNA: TGCAGTGCCACCGGGGCAGGGCCTAACTATGGCTACACCTTC

V gene: TRBV13
clone size: NA
J gene: TRBJ1-2
D gene: NA
CDR3 protein: CASSSRQSYGYTF
CDR3 DNA: TGTGCCAGCAGCTCAAGACAGTCCTATGGCTACACCTTC

V gene: TRBV12-3/TRBV12-4
clone size: NA
J gene: TRBJ2-1
D gene: NA
CDR3 protein: CASNKPPGEQFF
CDR3 DNA: TGTGCCAGCAACAAGCCCCCCGGTGAGCAGTTCTTC

V gene: TRBV27
clone size: few
J gene: TRBJ2-5
D gene: TRBD2
CDR3 protein: CASSLSWRTSGKETQYF
CDR3 DNA: TGTGCCAGCAGTTTATCTTGGCGCACTAGCGGGAAAGAGACCCAGTACTTC

V gene: TRBV7-2
clone size: many
J gene: TRBJ2-7
D gene: TRBD2
CDR3 protein: CASSARLAGEQYF
CDR3 DNA: TGTGCCAGCAGCGCCCGACTAGCGGGGGAGCAGTACTTC

V gene: TRBV20-1
clone size: few
J gene: TRBJ2-1
D gene: TRBD2
CDR3 protein: CSARHTTSGFYNEQFF
CDR3 DNA: TGCAGTGCTAGACACACGACTAGCGGGTTTTACAATGAGCAGTTCTTC

V gene: TRBV5-1
clone size: NA
J gene: TRBJ2-5
D gene: TRBD2
CDR3 protein: CASSLEGGSPWEQYF
CDR3 DNA: TGCGCCAGCAGCTTGGAGGGCGGGAGCCCCTGGGAGCAGTACTTC

V gene: TRBV4-1
clone size: few
J gene: TRBJ2-6
D gene: NA
CDR3 protein: CASSSRGVSGANVLTF
CDR3 DNA: TGCGCCAGCAGCTCCAGGGGGGTTTCTGGGGCCAACGTCCTGACTTTC

V gene: TRBV2
clone size: few
J gene: TRBJ2-5
D gene: NA
CDR3 protein: CASSGVLWEETQYF
CDR3 DNA: TGTGCCAGCAGTGGGGTTTTATGGGAAGAGACCCAGTACTTC

V gene: TRBV12-3/TRBV12-4
clone size: NA
J gene: TRBJ1-1
D gene: TRBD1
CDR3 protein: CASSKWNRGEAFF
CDR3 DNA: TGTGCCAGCAGTAAATGGAACAGGGGAGAAGCTTTCTTT

V gene: TRBV13
clone size: NA
J gene: TRBJ2-3
D gene: TRBD2
CDR3 protein: CASSISGGASSDTQYF
CDR3 DNA: TGTGCCAGCAGCATAAGCGGGGGGGCCTCGTCAGATACGCAGTATTTT

V gene: TRBV20-1
clone size: many
J gene: TRBJ2-7
D gene: TRBD1
CDR3 protein: CSARDLEGQGNHEQYF
CDR3 DNA: TGCAGTGCTAGAGATTTGGAGGGACAGGGGAACCACGAGCAGTACTTC

V gene: TRBV20-1
clone size: few
J gene: TRBJ1-5
D gene: NA
CDR3 protein: CSAMTGISNQPQHF
CDR3 DNA: TGCAGTGCCATGACAGGAATTAGCAATCAGCCCCAGCATTTT

V gene: TRBV28
clone size: many
J gene: TRBJ2-4
D gene: TRBD2
CDR3 protein: CASRGTSGKNIQYF
CDR3 DNA: TGTGCCAGCAGGGGGACTAGCGGAAAAAACATTCAGTACTTC

V gene: TRBV5-1
clone size: NA
J gene: TRBJ1-1
D gene: NA
CDR3 protein: CASSLVGGLKDTEAFF
CDR3 DNA: TGCGCCAGCAGCTTGGTTGGGGGGCTAAAGGACACTGAAGCTTTCTTT

V gene: TRBV2
clone size: NA
J gene: TRBJ2-5
D gene: TRBD2
CDR3 protein: CASSGSTGGPGEQYF
CDR3 DNA: TGTGCCAGCAGCGGGTCGACGGGAGGGCCGGGGGAGCAGTACTTC

V gene: TRBV27
clone size: NA
J gene: TRBJ2-7
D gene: NA
CDR3 protein: CASSLYFPLTADPSSYEQYF
CDR3 DNA: TGTGCCAGCAGTTTATACTTTCCCCTTACTGCGGACCCGAGCTCCTACGAGCAGTACTTC

V gene: TRBV9
clone size: many
J gene: TRBJ2-3
D gene: TRBD2
CDR3 protein: CASSVAGGNTDTQYF
CDR3 DNA: TGTGCCAGCAGTGTTGCGGGGGGGAACACAGATACGCAGTATTTT

V gene: TRBV5-1
clone size: few
J gene: TRBJ2-5
D gene: NA
CDR3 protein: CASSPNGGRETQYF
CDR3 DNA: TGCGCCAGCAGCCCCAATGGGGGCCGAGAGACCCAGTACTTC

V gene: TRBV28
clone size: NA
J gene: TRBJ2-3
D gene: NA
CDR3 protein: CASSPSLADTQYF
CDR3 DNA: TGTGCCAGCAGTCCCTCTTTAGCAGATACGCAGTATTTT

V gene: TRBV7-9
clone size: NA
J gene: TRBJ2-3
D gene: TRBD1
CDR3 protein: CASTPLDRETDTQYF
CDR3 DNA: TGTGCCAGCACCCCGCTGGACAGGGAAACGGATACGCAGTATTTT

V gene: TRBV29-1
clone size: few
J gene: TRBJ2-5
D gene: NA
CDR3 protein: CSGLVGRETQYF
CDR3 DNA: TGCAGCGGGTTAGTAGGGCGGGAGACCCAGTACTTC

V gene: TRBV4-1
clone size: few
J gene: TRBJ2-3
D gene: NA
CDR3 protein: CASSQGRGNTDTQYF
CDR3 DNA: TGCGCCAGCAGCCAAGGGAGGGGGAACACAGATACGCAGTATTTT